This entry is about one T cell receptor beta chain. This sample was taken from a study of blood T cell repertoires in COVID-19. Per the study methods: Amplified reference gene primers provided the basis for estimating nucleated cell counts. Sequencing used immunoSEQ multiplex PCR; TCRdb keeps in-frame clones, though not all of them. For V, J and clone size, that table is used; D and trimming come from the DNA. This sample has about 270,000 clones, with approximately 88% found just once. The source is a man over 45 with acute or convalescent COVID-19. Specimen: peripheral blood.

CDR3 loop: CASSLGRGFTF. CDR3 DNA sequence: TGTGCCAGCAGCTTAGGCAGGGGTTTTACCTTC. The V and J genes are TRBV5-6 and TRBJ1-2; D might be TRBD1 (6 bases). The CDR3 has 11 residues. The V and J ends lost 2 bases and 14 bases respectively, with 13 bases between them. In germline, CDR1 is SGHDT, CDR2 YYEEEE.